This note documents a single T cell receptor (beta chain) sequence. Its target is not known. This entry comes from a study of blood T cells in healthy people across ages. The study's findings and limits: There was no known CMV status for donors, so expanded clonotype changes were possibly confounded.

Alongside a J-beta primer mix, a sample-barcoded 5' primer served in a second PCR lasting about 7 to 11 cycles. Each CDR3 protein is one row after TCRdb ran MiXCR on the 5' RACE reads. The sample has around 1.5 million distinct CDR3 sequences; about 31% are singletons. Trimming shortened V by 6 bases and J by 0 bases, and 16 bases separated the two germline ends. The CDR3 is 16 amino acids. The germline gives CDR1 MNHEY, CDR2 SVGEGT. The chain recombines TRBV6-2 or TRBV6-3 with TRBJ2-3; weak D call: TRBD2 (7 bases). This TCR was sampled from a woman aged 25 to 39 in good health. The sequencing input was blood. In nucleotides, the CDR3 is TGTGCCAGCAGGGACCCCGGCGGGGGCAGCACAGATACGCAGTATTTT. Translating it yields CASRDPGGGSTDTQYF.